This T cell receptor beta chain was recovered during a study of cytomegalovirus exposure and HLA in healthy donors. Findings and limits, study-wide: That first-cohort TCR clusters tended to co-occur in the approximately 110 validation repertoires was found in a later analysis. Some TCR beta chains (roughly 160 of them) were listed as cytomegalovirus-associated.

The donors formed part of the roughly 120-subject validation cohort, distinct from the 666-subject first cohort. The J segment lost 0 bases and the V segment lost 4 bases, leaving 9 bases of the junction unmatched. CDR1 and CDR2 (germline): SGHRS, YFSETQ. The CDR3 is made up of 17 amino acids. The repertoire was sequenced with immunoSEQ multiplex PCR; TCRdb's copy has only in-frame clones and lacks some. Counted here are 300,000 to 400,000 clones, 86% occurring once; the ten biggest clones make up under 0.9%. Points on this clone: Its target is unknown.

J is TRBJ1-3 and V is TRBV5-1, with TRBD1 matching over 8 bases. The specimen was PBMCs. The sequence came from a woman younger than 35 in good health and CMV-seronegative. The CDR3 loop reads CASSLGTGALSGNTIYF. As DNA, the CDR3 is TGCGCCAGCAGCCTAGGGACAGGCGCCCTCTCTGGAAACACCATATATTTT.